The 31 T cell receptor beta chains below were found in one sample sequenced in a study of blood T cell repertoires in COVID-19. Sequenced by immunoSEQ multiplex PCR; TCRdb stores in-frame clones only, minus some. Of around 150,000 clones listed, approximately 88% are singletons. The sequencing sample was made of peripheral blood. The source is a human donor in a cohort sampled during active COVID-19.

This sequence joins TRBV30 and TRBJ2-2; tentatively, D is TRBD2 (6 bases). V lost 5 bases and J 2 bases, leaving 6 bases between the germline ends. The CDR3 has 12 amino acids. CDR1 is GTSNPN and CDR2 is SVGIG in the germline V gene (reference sequence). CDR3 DNA sequence: TGTGCCTGGGGACTAAACACCGGGGAGCTGTTTTTT. Protein product: CAWGLNTGELFF.

V gene TRBV13 combines with J gene TRBJ1-6; D unclear. From germline, CDR1 is PRHDT and CDR2 FYEKMQ (reference sequence). Between the trimmed V and J ends, which lost 5 bases and 10 bases, there was a span of 24 bases. CDR3 length equals 17 residues. DNA of the CDR3: TGTGCCAGCAGCCCTCTGCGGGCGGGAAAGGCGGGGTCACCCCTCCACTTT. Translated, it gives CASSPLRAGKAGSPLHF.

The gene calls are TRBV11-1 and TRBJ2-6, with 7 bases lining up with TRBD1. Trimming at V came to 5 bases and at J to 2 bases, leaving 3 bases not matched to a gene. The CDR3 is 15 amino acids. From germline, CDR1 is SGHAT and CDR2 FQDESV (reference sequence). CDR3: CASSTQGAGANVLTF. The CDR3 DNA reads as TGTGCCAGCAGCACCCAGGGGGCTGGGGCCAACGTCCTGACTTTC.

V usage is TRBV3-1 (or the pseudogene TRBV3-2) and J usage is TRBJ2-1; the match to TRBD2 covers 12 bases. The ends lost 4 bases at V and 7 bases at J; junction bases unmatched: 5. Germline V gene sequence: CDR1 LGHDT, CDR2 YNNKEL (reference sequence). The CDR3 loop spans 15 amino acids. CDR3 sequence (DNA): TGTGCCAGCAGCCCGACCGGGACTAGCGGGAATGAGCAGTTCTTC. As protein: CASSPTGTSGNEQFF.

There are a few counts of this clone. This chain uses TRBV7-6 with TRBJ1-2; 9 bases match TRBD1. The CDR3 has 13 residues. Germline V gene sequence: CDR1 SGHVS, CDR2 FNYEAQ. J lost 6 bases, V lost 2 bases, and 1 base had no gene match. DNA for the CDR3: TGTGCCAGCAGCTTACGGGACAGGGATGGCTACACCTTC. It codes for CASSLRDRDGYTF.

In this sample, this clone turned up once. This chain connects TRBV6-2 or TRBV6-3 to TRBJ2-3; D is unresolved. Germline lookup yields CDR1 MNHEY and CDR2 SVGEGT. This CDR3 has 12 residues. The V gene lost 2 bases and the J gene lost 4 bases, with 4 bases spanning the gap. Here the CDR3 reads CASSYGPDTQYF. The CDR3, as DNA: TGTGCCAGCAGTTACGGGCCAGATACGCAGTATTTT.

The chain combines TRBV7-9 with TRBJ2-7; TRBD2 aligns across 7 bases. The CDR3 extends over 14 amino acids. V dropped 5 bases and J dropped 2; count of bases not matched to a gene: 6. Per germline, CDR1 SEHNR and CDR2 FQNEAQ (reference sequence). CDR3 loop: CASSPPAGAYEQYF. The CDR3, as DNA: TGTGCCAGCAGCCCCCCTGCGGGGGCCTACGAGCAGTACTTC.

The sample holds one count of this clone. J is TRBJ1-4 and V is TRBV7-9; 7 positions match TRBD1. Per the germline V gene, CDR1 is SEHNR and CDR2 is FQNEAQ (reference sequence). There are 16 residues in the CDR3. J lost 0 bases, V lost 6 bases, and 7 bases had no gene match. The CDR3: CASSTGQAPTNEKLFF. The CDR3 DNA is TGTGCCAGCAGTACAGGACAGGCCCCAACTAATGAAAAACTGTTTTTT.

The chain couples TRBV27 to TRBJ2-7; 7 bases are a match to TRBD1. The CDR3 covers 14 residues. CDR1 MNHEY and CDR2 SMNVEV come from the germline V gene (reference sequence). V lost 6 bases to trimming and J lost 5 bases; unmatched junction nucleotides: 10. The CDR3 protein is CASRMTTGSHEQYF. DNA for the CDR3: TGTGCCAGCAGAATGACGACAGGGTCCCACGAGCAGTACTTC.

The J gene is TRBJ1-6, the V gene TRBV28, with TRBD1 matching 7 bases. With 5 bases clipped from V and 10 bases from J, the junction kept 11 bases outside the gene matches. This CDR3 is 15 amino acids long. Germline CDR1 and CDR2: MDHEN and SYDVKM. The DNA of the CDR3 is TGTGCCAGCAGTGTACCGGGACAGTGGGGCTCACCCCTCCACTTT. It codes for CASSVPGQWGSPLHF.

This chain connects TRBV30 to TRBJ2-3; the D gene is possibly TRBD1 (5 bases). Trimming shortened V by 1 base and J by 2 bases, and 7 bases separated the two germline ends. This CDR3 comprises 13 residues. Germline V CDR1 and CDR2: GTSNPN, SVGIG (reference sequence). The CDR3 sequence: CAWSAGITDTQYF. CDR3 coding DNA: TGTGCCTGGAGTGCAGGGATCACAGATACGCAGTATTTT.

The V and J genes are TRBV10-3 and TRBJ2-3; 8 nucleotides align to TRBD2. In germline, CDR1 is ENHRY, CDR2 SYGVKD. V shed 4 bases, J shed 3 bases, and the junction held 6 bases outside the gene matches. This CDR3 is 15 amino acids long. The CDR3 sequence is CAISVGRLATDTQYF. CDR3 nucleotides: TGTGCCATCAGTGTGGGGCGACTAGCGACAGATACGCAGTATTTT.

This chain links TRBV11-3 with TRBJ1-2; TRBD1 matches at 7 bases. The CDR3 contains 15 residues. The trim removed 3 bases at V and 5 bases at J, leaving 9 bases unmatched. CDR1 SGHNT and CDR2 YENEEA come from the germline V gene. CDR3: CASSFSPGTVYGYTF. The CDR3 DNA follows: TGTGCCAGCAGCTTTTCCCCCGGGACAGTTTATGGCTACACCTTC.

In nucleotides, the CDR3 is TGCGCCAGCAGCTTGGAACCTAGGTTGAACACTGAAGCTTTCTTT. This translates into CASSLEPRLNTEAFF. The chain uses TRBV5-1 and TRBJ1-1; D gene unclear. Germline V gene sequence: CDR1 SGHRS, CDR2 YFSETQ. V lost 0 bases and J lost 0, with 9 bases in between. This CDR3 spans 15 amino acids.

This chain links TRBV30 with TRBJ1-3, with 8 bases fitting TRBD1. The CDR3 runs to 14 residues. Germline CDR1 GTSNPN, CDR2 SVGIG (reference sequence). J gave up 2 bases and V 7 bases, and 7 bases lay outside the gene matches. This CDR3 is CASHPDRAGNTIYF. CDR3 DNA: TGTGCCTCCCACCCGGACAGGGCTGGAAACACCATATATTTT.

The chain has TRBV5-1 and TRBJ2-7; tentative D call: TRBD2 (5 bases). Germline CDR1 and CDR2: SGHRS and YFSETQ. The CDR3 sequence is 16 residues long. V gave up 4 bases and J gave up 0 bases, with 17 bases separating them. This CDR3 is CASSPRDGKPSYEQYF. DNA for the CDR3: TGCGCCAGCAGCCCGAGGGATGGGAAGCCCTCCTACGAGCAGTACTTC.

The J gene is TRBJ1-6, the V gene TRBV6-5; TRBD1 agrees at 9 bases. This CDR3 region has 14 residues. The ends lost 6 bases at V and 10 bases at J; junction bases unmatched: 7. Germline CDR1 MNHEY, CDR2 SVGAGI. Written as DNA, the CDR3 is TGTGCCAGCAGCCGCCAAACAGGGGGCTCACCCCTCCACTTT. Translating gives CASSRQTGGSPLHF.

This chain connects TRBV7-9 to TRBJ2-7; 7 bases are shared with TRBD2. CDR3 length: 16 amino acids. Germline trimming cut 5 bases from V and 0 bases from J; bases unmatched to any gene: 10. Germline V gene data show CDR1 as SEHNR and CDR2 as FQNEAQ (reference sequence). The CDR3: CASSPLAGRTSYEQYF. CDR3 in DNA: TGTGCCAGCAGCCCTTTAGCGGGTCGGACCTCCTACGAGCAGTACTTC.

This clone was found once. The gene calls are TRBV3-1 (or the pseudogene TRBV3-2) and TRBJ2-3, with D possibly matching TRBD2 (6 bases). Germline CDR1 is LGHDT and CDR2 is YNNKEL (reference sequence). The CDR3 contains 18 residues. Between the trimmed V and J ends, which lost 0 bases and 3 bases, there was a span of 19 bases. The CDR3 spells CASSQEGARGSETDTQYF. For the CDR3, the DNA is TGTGCCAGCAGCCAAGAAGGGGCGCGGGGTAGCGAAACAGATACGCAGTATTTT.

This clone was detected a few times. The gene calls are TRBV28 and TRBJ2-3; 7 bases line up with TRBD2. Per germline, CDR1 MDHEN and CDR2 SYDVKM. This CDR3 spans 15 amino acids. With V trimmed by 4 bases and J by 1 base, 5 bases remained unmatched. The chain's CDR3 is CASSSLGGGTDTQYF. The CDR3 DNA reads as TGTGCCAGCAGTTCTCTGGGGGGGGGCACAGATACGCAGTATTTT. Drawing the rest from reference TRBV28 and TRBJ2-3, the complete variable domain is DVKVTQSSRYLVKRTGEKVFLECVQDMDHENMFWYRQDPGLGLRLIYFSYDVKMKEKGDIPEGYSVSREKKERFSLILESASTNQTSMYLCASSSLGGGTDTQYFGPGTRLTVL.

V usage is TRBV5-5 and J usage is TRBJ1-2; no clear D. The CDR3 sequence is 13 residues long. Germline lookup yields CDR1 SGHKS and CDR2 YYEKEE (reference sequence). V lost 0 bases and J lost 5, with 8 bases in between. CDR3 sequence: CASSLVPPYGYTF. In nucleotides, the CDR3 is TGTGCCAGCAGCTTGGTCCCCCCGTATGGCTACACCTTC. The whole variable domain, remainder taken from reference TRBV5-5 and TRBJ1-2, is DAGVTQSPTHLIKTRGQQVTLRCSPISGHKSVSWYQQVLGQGPQFIFQYYEKEERGRGNFPDRFSARQFPNYSSELNVNALLLGDSALYLCASSLVPPYGYTFGSGTRLTVV.

The V and J genes are TRBV6-5 and TRBJ1-1; a weak D match, TRBD1 (5 bases). This CDR3 is built from 15 residues. Trimming shortened V by 6 bases and J by 5 bases, and 19 bases separated the two germline ends. Looked up from germline, CDR1 is MNHEY and CDR2 is SVGAGI. The DNA for the CDR3 is TGTGCCAGCAGCACCCCCTCTAAGGGGCAAACTGAAGCTTTCTTT. Protein: CASSTPSKGQTEAFF.

Concerning this clone itself: In the same sample, other DNA sequences code for this CDR3. This chain links TRBV6-6 with TRBJ2-7; 9 bases line up with TRBD2. Germline assignment: CDR1 MNHNY and CDR2 SVGAGI (reference sequence). Germline trimming cut 6 bases from V and 3 bases from J; bases unmatched to any gene: 9. The CDR3 is made up of 15 amino acids. The CDR3 protein is CASRSKREVSYEQYF. For the CDR3, the DNA is TGTGCCAGCAGATCGAAGCGGGAGGTAAGCTACGAGCAGTACTTC.

This clone was counted ten times or more. The chain couples TRBV9 to TRBJ2-3; D is undetermined. Trimming pared 0 bases from V and 4 bases from J, leaving 6 bases between. CDR1 is SGDLS, CDR2 YYNGEE, per germline. The CDR3 spans 13 residues. The CDR3 DNA reads as TGTGCCAGCAGCGTAGGTAGCCCAGATACGCAGTATTTT. It encodes CASSVGSPDTQYF.

This sequence joins TRBV2 and TRBJ1-4; maybe TRBD1 (6 bases). The germline CDR1 and CDR2 sequences are SNHLY and FYNNEI. This CDR3 is built from 13 residues. The V and J ends lost 4 bases and 6 bases respectively, with 9 bases between them. The CDR3 is CASSGTVDEKLFF. The CDR3 nucleotides are TGTGCCAGCAGTGGGACAGTAGATGAAAAACTGTTTTTT. The variable domain in full, with the rest retrieved from reference TRBV2 and TRBJ1-4, is EPEVTQTPSHQVTQMGQEVILRCVPISNHLYFYWYRQILGQKVEFLVSFYNNEISEKSEIFDDQFSVERPDGSNFTLKIRSTKLEDSAMYFCASSGTVDEKLFFGSGTQLSVL.

Here the CDR3 DNA reads TGTGCCAGCAGCTCCTATGGGGCCAACGTCCTGACTTTC. This encodes CASSSYGANVLTF. The rearrangement uses TRBV12-3 or TRBV12-4 and TRBJ2-6; D unclear. Trimming cost V 6 bases and J 3 bases, with 6 bases left between them. The CDR3 consists of 13 residues.

The rearrangement joins TRBV24-1 to TRBJ2-1; 8 bases agree with TRBD1. This CDR3 has 16 residues. CDR1 is KGHDR and CDR2 is SFDVKD in the germline V gene. Trimming cost V 3 bases and J 4 bases; bases outside gene matches: 7. The CDR3 protein is CATSDRRGHSYNEQFF. CDR3 nucleotides: TGTGCCACCAGTGATCGCAGGGGGCATTCGTACAATGAGCAGTTCTTC.

In its sample, this clone was seen once. The genes are TRBV28 and TRBJ2-3; 7 bases are a match to TRBD2. This CDR3 region has 15 residues. Germline CDR1 is MDHEN and CDR2 is SYDVKM. The V segment lost 6 bases and the J segment 6 bases; nucleotides outside the gene matches: 12. The CDR3 loop is CASSSASGLGDTQYF. The DNA of the CDR3 is TGTGCCAGCAGCTCAGCTAGCGGCCTTGGGGATACGCAGTATTTT.

This rearrangement joins TRBV5-6 to TRBJ2-7, with 9 bases matching TRBD1. Germline assignment: CDR1 SGHDT and CDR2 YYEEEE. The CDR3 runs 15 residues. The junction had 8 bases not matched to a gene; V was cut back by 4 bases and J by 3 bases. For the CDR3, the DNA is TGTGCCAGCAGCGTATGGGACAGGGATTTCTACGAGCAGTACTTC. Its protein product is CASSVWDRDFYEQYF.

The rearrangement links TRBV15 to TRBJ2-5; no definite D call. The CDR3 length is 17 residues. V dropped 0 bases and J dropped 1 base, with 15 bases sitting between them. In germline, CDR1 is LNHNV, CDR2 YYDKDF (reference sequence). In nucleotides, the CDR3 is TGTGCCACCAGCAGAGATTATGTGCAGTCCTCCCAAGAGACCCAGTACTTC. Protein product: CATSRDYVQSSQETQYF.

Written as DNA, the CDR3 is TGTGCCAGCAGCTTATTTAGGGGGGGGAACGCACAGAACACTGAAGCTTTCTTT. Residues: CASSLFRGGNAQNTEAFF. The chain combines TRBV11-3 with TRBJ1-1; D possibly corresponds to TRBD1 (6 bases). CDR3 length: 18 residues. V dropped 2 bases and J dropped 1 base, with 20 bases sitting between them. Germline loops: CDR1 SGHNT, CDR2 YENEEA.